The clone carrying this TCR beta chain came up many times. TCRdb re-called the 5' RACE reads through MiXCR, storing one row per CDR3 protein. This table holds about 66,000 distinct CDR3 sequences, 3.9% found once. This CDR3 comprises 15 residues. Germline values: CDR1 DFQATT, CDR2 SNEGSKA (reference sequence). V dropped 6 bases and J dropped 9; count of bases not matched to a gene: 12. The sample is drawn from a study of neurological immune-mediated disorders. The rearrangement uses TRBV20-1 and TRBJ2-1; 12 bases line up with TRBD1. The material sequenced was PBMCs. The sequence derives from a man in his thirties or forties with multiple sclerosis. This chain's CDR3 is CSANRPGQGAGEQFF. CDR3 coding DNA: TGCAGTGCAAATCGACCGGGACAGGGGGCAGGTGAGCAGTTCTTC.